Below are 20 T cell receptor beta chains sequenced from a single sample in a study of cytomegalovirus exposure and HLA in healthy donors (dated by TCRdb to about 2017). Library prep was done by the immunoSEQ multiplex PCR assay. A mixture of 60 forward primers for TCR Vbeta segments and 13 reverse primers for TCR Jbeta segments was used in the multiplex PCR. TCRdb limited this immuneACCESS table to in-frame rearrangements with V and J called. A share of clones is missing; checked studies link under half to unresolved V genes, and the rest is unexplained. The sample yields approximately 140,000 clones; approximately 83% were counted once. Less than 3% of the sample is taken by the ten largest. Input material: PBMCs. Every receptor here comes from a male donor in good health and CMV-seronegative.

CDR3 bases: TGTGCCAGCAGCTCACAGGGGGGCGGCAATTCACCCCTCCACTTT. It specifies CASSSQGGGNSPLHF. The rearrangement uses TRBV6-6 and TRBJ1-6; 8 bases match TRBD1. Trimming took 6 bases from V and 7 from J; bases not matched to a gene: 8. The germline V gene has CDR1 MNHNY and CDR2 SVGAGI (reference sequence). The CDR3 contains 15 residues.

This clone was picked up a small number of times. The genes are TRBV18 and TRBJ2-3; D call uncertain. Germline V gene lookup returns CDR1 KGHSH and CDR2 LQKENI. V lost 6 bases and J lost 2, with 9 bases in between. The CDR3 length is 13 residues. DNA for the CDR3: TGTGCCAGCTCTCAAATGGCCACAGATACGCAGTATTTT. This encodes CASSQMATDTQYF. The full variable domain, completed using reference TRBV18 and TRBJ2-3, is NAGVMQNPRHLVRRRGQEARLRCSPMKGHSHVYWYRQLPEEGLKFMVYLQKENIIDESGMPKERFSAEFPKEGPSILRIQQVVRGDSAAYFCASSQMATDTQYFGPGTRLTVL.

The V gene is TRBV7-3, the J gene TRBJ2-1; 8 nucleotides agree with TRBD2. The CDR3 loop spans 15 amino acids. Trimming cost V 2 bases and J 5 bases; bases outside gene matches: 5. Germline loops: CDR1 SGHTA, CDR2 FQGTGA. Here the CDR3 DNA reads TGTGCCAGCAGCTTATGGGGACTAGGCAACAATGAGCAGTTCTTC. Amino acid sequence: CASSLWGLGNNEQFF.

The CDR3 DNA reads TGTGCCAGCAGCGTAAGCGAGCGGGAGACCCAGTACTTC. This sequence encodes CASSVSERETQYF. The chain recombines TRBV9 with TRBJ2-5; maybe TRBD2 (5 bases). V was clipped by 1 base and J by 5 bases, with 9 bases between them. Germline CDR1 SGDLS, CDR2 YYNGEE. The CDR3 covers 13 residues.

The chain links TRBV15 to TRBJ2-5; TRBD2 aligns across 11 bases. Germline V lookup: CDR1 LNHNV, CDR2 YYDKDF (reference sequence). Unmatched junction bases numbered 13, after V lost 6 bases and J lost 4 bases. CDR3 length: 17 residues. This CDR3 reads CATSDPTSGSRAETQYF. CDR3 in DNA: TGTGCCACCAGTGATCCAACTAGCGGGAGCCGCGCAGAGACCCAGTACTTC.

CDR3 in DNA: TGTGCCAGCAGTTACCCGGGCCAGGGGGCGCTGGTTGAGCAGTTCTTC. Protein sequence: CASSYPGQGALVEQFF. J is TRBJ2-1 and V is TRBV6-6; 8 nucleotides match TRBD1. The CDR3 is 16 amino acids. CDR1 MNHNY and CDR2 SVGAGI come from the germline V gene (reference sequence). With 2 bases clipped from V and 9 bases from J, the junction kept 12 bases outside the gene matches.

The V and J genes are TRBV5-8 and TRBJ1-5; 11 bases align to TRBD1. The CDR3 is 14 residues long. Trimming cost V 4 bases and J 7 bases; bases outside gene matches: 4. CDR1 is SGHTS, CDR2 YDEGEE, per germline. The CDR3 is CASSLRTGGQPQHF. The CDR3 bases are TGTGCCAGCAGCCTACGGACAGGGGGCCAGCCCCAGCATTTT. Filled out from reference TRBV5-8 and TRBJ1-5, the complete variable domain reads EAGVTQSPTHLIKTRGQQATLRCSPISGHTSVYWYQQALGLGLQFLLWYDEGEERNRGNFPPRFSGRQFPNYSSELNVNALELEDSALYLCASSLRTGGQPQHFGDGTRLSIL.

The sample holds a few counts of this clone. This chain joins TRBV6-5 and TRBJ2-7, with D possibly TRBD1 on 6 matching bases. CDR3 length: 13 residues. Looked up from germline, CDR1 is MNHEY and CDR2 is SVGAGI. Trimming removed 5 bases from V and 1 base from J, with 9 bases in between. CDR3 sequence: CASSQQGSYEQYF. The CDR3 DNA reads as TGTGCCAGCAGTCAGCAGGGGTCCTACGAGCAGTACTTC.

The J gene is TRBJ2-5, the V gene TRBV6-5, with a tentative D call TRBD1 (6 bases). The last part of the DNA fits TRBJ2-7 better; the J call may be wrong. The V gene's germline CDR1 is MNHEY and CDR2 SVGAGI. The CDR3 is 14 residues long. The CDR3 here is CASSYSAGAYEQYF. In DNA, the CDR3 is TGTGCCAGCAGTTACTCGGCAGGGGCCTACGAGCAGTACTTC.

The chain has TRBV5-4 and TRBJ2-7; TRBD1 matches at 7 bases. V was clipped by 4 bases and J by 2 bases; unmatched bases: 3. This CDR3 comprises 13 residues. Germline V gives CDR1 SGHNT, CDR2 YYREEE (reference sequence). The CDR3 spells CASSADRAYEQYF. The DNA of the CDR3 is TGTGCCAGCAGCGCCGACAGGGCCTACGAGCAGTACTTC.

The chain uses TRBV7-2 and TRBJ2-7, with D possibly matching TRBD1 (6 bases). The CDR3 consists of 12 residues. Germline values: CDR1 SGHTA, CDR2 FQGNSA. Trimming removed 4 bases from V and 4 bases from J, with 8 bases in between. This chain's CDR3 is CASSSGVYEQYF. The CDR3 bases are TGTGCCAGCAGCTCAGGGGTTTACGAGCAGTACTTC. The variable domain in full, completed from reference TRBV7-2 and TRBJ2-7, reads GAGVSQSPSNKVTEKGKDVELRCDPISGHTALYWYRQSLGQGLEFLIYFQGNSAPDKSGLPSDRFSAERTGGSVSTLTIQRTQQEDSAVYLCASSSGVYEQYFGPGTRLTVT.

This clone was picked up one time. This CDR3 is CASSFRDSYQETQYF. DNA of the CDR3: TGCGCCAGCAGCTTCCGGGACAGCTACCAAGAGACCCAGTACTTC. V is TRBV5-1 and J is TRBJ2-5; 7 nucleotides align to TRBD1. The V gene's germline CDR1 is SGHRS and CDR2 YFSETQ. The CDR3 loop spans 15 amino acids. The J segment lost 0 bases and the V segment lost 2 bases, leaving 4 bases of the junction unmatched.

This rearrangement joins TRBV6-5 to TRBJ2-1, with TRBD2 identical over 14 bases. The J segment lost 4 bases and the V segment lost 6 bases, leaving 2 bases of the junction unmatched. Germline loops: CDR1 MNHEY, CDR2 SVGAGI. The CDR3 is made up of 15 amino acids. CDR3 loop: CASRGTSGRYNEQFF. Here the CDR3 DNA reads TGTGCCAGCAGGGGGACTAGCGGGAGATACAATGAGCAGTTCTTC.

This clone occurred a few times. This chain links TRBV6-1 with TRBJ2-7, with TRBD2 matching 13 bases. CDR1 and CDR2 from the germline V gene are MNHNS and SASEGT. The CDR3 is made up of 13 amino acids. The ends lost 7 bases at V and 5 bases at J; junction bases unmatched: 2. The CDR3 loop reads CASIGLAGDEQYF. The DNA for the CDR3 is TGTGCCAGCATAGGACTAGCGGGAGACGAGCAGTACTTC.

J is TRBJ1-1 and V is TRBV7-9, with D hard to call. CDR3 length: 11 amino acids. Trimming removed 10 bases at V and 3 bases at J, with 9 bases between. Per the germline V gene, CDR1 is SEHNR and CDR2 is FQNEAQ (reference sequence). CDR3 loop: CATSLYTEAFF. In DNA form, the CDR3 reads TGTGCCACCTCACTCTACACTGAAGCTTTCTTT.

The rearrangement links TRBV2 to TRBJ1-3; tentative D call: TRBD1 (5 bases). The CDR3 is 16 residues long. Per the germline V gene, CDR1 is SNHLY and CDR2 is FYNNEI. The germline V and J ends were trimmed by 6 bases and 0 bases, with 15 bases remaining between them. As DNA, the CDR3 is TGTGCCAGCAGGGTCTTAGGGGTGAGCTCTGGAAACACCATATATTTT. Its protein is CASRVLGVSSGNTIYF.

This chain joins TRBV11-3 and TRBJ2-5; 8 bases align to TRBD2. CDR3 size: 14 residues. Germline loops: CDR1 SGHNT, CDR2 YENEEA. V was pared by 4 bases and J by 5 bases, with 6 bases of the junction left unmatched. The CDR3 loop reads CASSSGGRGETQYF. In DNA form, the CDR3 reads TGTGCCAGCAGCTCGGGGGGGCGCGGGGAGACCCAGTACTTC. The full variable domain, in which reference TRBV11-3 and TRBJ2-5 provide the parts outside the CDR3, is EAGVVQSPRYKIIEKKQPVAFWCNPISGHNTLYWYLQNLGQGPELLIRYENEEAVDDSQLPKDRFSAERLKGVDSTLKIQPAELGDSAVYLCASSSGGRGETQYFGPGTRLLVL.

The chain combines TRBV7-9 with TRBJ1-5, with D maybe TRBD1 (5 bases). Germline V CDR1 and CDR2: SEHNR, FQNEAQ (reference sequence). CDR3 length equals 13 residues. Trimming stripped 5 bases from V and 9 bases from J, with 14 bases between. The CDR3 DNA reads TGTGCCAGCAGCCGTGACGGGGGGAGGCCCCAGCATTTT. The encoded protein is CASSRDGGRPQHF.

CDR3 protein: CASNPIPREPQFF. CDR3 in DNA: TGTGCCAGCAATCCCATTCCACGGGAGCCGCAGTTCTTC. This chain links TRBV9 with TRBJ2-1, with D possibly matching TRBD2 (6 bases). Germline V gives CDR1 SGDLS, CDR2 YYNGEE. The CDR3 covers 13 residues. Trimming stripped 6 bases from V and 12 bases from J, with 19 bases between.

The CDR3 spells CASSLSGLFTGELFF. CDR3 coding DNA: TGCGCCAGCAGCTTGTCAGGGTTATTCACCGGGGAGCTGTTTTTT. The chain combines TRBV5-1 with TRBJ2-2; D might be TRBD1 (5 bases). CDR1 and CDR2 from the germline V gene are SGHRS and YFSETQ. This CDR3 is built from 15 residues. V lost 1 base and J 4 bases, leaving 11 bases between the germline ends.